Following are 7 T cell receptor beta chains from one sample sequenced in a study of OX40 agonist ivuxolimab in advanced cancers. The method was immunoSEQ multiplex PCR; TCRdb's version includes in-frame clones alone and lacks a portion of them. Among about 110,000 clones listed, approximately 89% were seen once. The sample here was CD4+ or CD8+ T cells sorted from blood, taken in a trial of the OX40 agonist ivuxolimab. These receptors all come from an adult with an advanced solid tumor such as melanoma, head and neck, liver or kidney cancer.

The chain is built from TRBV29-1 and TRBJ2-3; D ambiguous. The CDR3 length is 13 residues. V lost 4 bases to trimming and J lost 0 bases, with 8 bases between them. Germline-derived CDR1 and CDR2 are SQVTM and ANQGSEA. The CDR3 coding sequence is TGCAGCGTTGCCGGTGCTAGCACAGATACGCAGTATTTT. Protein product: CSVAGASTDTQYF.

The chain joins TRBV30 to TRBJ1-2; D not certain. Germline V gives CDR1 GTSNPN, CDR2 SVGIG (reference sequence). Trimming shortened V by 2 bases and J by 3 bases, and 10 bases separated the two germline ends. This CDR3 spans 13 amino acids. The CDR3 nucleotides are TGTGCCTGGAGTACCCCGCCTCACTATGGCTACACCTTC. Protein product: CAWSTPPHYGYTF.

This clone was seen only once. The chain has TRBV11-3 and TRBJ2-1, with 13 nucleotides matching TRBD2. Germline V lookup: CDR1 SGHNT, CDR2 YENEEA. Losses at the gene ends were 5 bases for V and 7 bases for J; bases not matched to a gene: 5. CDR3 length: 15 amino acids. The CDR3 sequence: CASSPTSGGANEQFF. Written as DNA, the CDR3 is TGTGCCAGCAGCCCTACTAGCGGGGGGGCTAATGAGCAGTTCTTC.

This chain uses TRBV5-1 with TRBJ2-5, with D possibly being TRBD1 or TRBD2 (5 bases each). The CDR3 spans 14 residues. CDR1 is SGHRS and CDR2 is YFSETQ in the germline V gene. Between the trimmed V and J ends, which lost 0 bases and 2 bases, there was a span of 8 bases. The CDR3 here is CASSLGGGQETQYF. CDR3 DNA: TGCGCCAGCAGCTTGGGTGGGGGACAAGAGACCCAGTACTTC.

The CDR3 is CASSRDRGPLNTEAFF. The CDR3 nucleotides read TGTGCCAGCAGCCGCGACAGGGGTCCTTTGAACACTGAAGCTTTCTTT. The chain has TRBV7-2 and TRBJ1-1; 8 bases match TRBD1. The J segment lost 0 bases and the V segment lost 5 bases, leaving 8 bases of the junction unmatched. The germline V gene encodes CDR1 SGHTA and CDR2 FQGNSA. This CDR3 has 16 amino acids.

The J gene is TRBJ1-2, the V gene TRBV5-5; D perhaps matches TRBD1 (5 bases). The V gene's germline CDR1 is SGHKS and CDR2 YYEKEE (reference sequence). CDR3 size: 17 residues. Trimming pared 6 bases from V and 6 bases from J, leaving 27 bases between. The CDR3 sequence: CASTLSGTGLSDHGYTF. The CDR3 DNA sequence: TGTGCCAGCACCCTTTCCGGGACGGGTTTGTCGGACCATGGCTACACCTTC.

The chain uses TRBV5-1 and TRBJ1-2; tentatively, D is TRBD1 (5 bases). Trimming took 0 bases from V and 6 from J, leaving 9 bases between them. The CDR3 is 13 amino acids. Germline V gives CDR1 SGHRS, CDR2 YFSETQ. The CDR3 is CASSLAGGDGYTF. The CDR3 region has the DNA TGCGCCAGCAGCTTGGCCGGGGGAGATGGCTACACCTTC.